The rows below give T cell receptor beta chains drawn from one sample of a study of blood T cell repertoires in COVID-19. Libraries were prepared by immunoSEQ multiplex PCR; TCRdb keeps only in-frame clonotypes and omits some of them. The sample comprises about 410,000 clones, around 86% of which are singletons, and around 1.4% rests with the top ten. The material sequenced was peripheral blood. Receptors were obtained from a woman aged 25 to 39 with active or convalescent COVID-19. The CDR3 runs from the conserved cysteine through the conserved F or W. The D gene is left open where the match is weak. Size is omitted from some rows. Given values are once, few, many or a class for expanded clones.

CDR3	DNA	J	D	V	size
CASSLGQLGGLNTEAFF	TGCGCCAGCAGTCTTGGACAGCTGGGGGGGCTTAACACTGAAGCTTTCTTT	TRBJ1-1	-	TRBV5-1	-
CASSQESRLEMYQETQYF	TGTGCCAGCAGCCAAGAAAGTCGACTAGAGATGTACCAAGAGACCCAGTACTTC	TRBJ2-5	-	TRBV3-1/TRBV3-2	-
CASSLVLAGTYEQYF	TGTGCCAGCAGCCTGGTGCTAGCGGGGACCTACGAGCAGTACTTC	TRBJ2-7	TRBD2	TRBV11-2	once
CASSQVIVGEQFF	TGTGCCAGCAGCCAGGTAATCGTCGGTGAGCAGTTCTTC	TRBJ2-1	-	TRBV4-2	-
CASRLAGYNEQFF	TGTGCCAGCAGACTAGCGGGGTACAATGAGCAGTTCTTC	TRBJ2-1	TRBD2	TRBV25-1	once
CASSLRWTGKSTEAFF	TGTGCCAGTAGTTTAAGGTGGACAGGGAAAAGCACTGAAGCTTTCTTT	TRBJ1-1	TRBD1	TRBV19	-
CASSELAGGYNEQFF	TGTGCCAGCAGTGAACTAGCGGGGGGTTACAATGAGCAGTTCTTC	TRBJ2-1	TRBD2	TRBV6-1	-
CASSLEAGVRVQQFF	TGTGCCAGCAGCTTAGAAGCGGGAGTTCGAGTTCAGCAGTTCTTC	TRBJ2-1	TRBD2	TRBV7-2	-
CASHPSGTNTGELFF	TGTGCCAGCCATCCTAGCGGAACGAACACCGGGGAGCTGTTTTTT	TRBJ2-2	TRBD2	TRBV19	-
CAWSPGTGKVSGNTIYF	TGTGCCTGGAGTCCTGGGACAGGCAAGGTCTCTGGAAACACCATATATTTT	TRBJ1-3	TRBD1	TRBV30	-
CASSLGRDSNQPQHF	TGCGCCAGCAGCTTAGGACGGGATAGCAATCAGCCCCAGCATTTT	TRBJ1-5	-	TRBV5-1	-
CASSPHQNSPLHF	TGTGCCAGCAGCCCTCACCAGAATTCACCCCTCCACTTT	TRBJ1-6	-	TRBV7-2	few
CASSLAAGGYNEKLFF	TGCGCCAGCAGCTTGGCCGCAGGGGGGTATAATGAAAAACTGTTTTTT	TRBJ1-4	TRBD1	TRBV5-1	once
CASSYTENTEAFF	TGTGCCAGCAGTTACACAGAGAACACTGAAGCTTTCTTT	TRBJ1-1	-	TRBV6-6	-
CASSDWKGTVYGYTF	TGTGCCAGCAGTGATTGGAAAGGGACAGTCTATGGCTACACCTTC	TRBJ1-2	TRBD1	TRBV6-1	-
CASSQDFTGTVSGNTIYF	TGTGCCAGCAGCCAAGATTTTACAGGGACAGTCTCTGGAAACACCATATATTTT	TRBJ1-3	TRBD1	TRBV3-1/TRBV3-2	-
CASFEGASNIQYF	TGTGCCAGTTTCGAAGGGGCGTCAAACATTCAGTACTTC	TRBJ2-4	-	TRBV2	-
CASSRGPGNTIYF	TGTGCCAGCAGCCGGGGGCCCGGAAACACCATATATTTT	TRBJ1-3	-	TRBV3-1/TRBV3-2	-
CAWSVPLVNTEAFF	TGTGCCTGGAGTGTACCCCTAGTGAACACTGAAGCTTTCTTT	TRBJ1-1	-	TRBV30	-
CASSLVSLKTSGVYNEQFF	TGTGCCAGCAGCTTAGTTTCTCTCAAGACTAGCGGGGTGTACAATGAGCAGTTCTTC	TRBJ2-1	TRBD2	TRBV7-2	-
CASSLGATSGTTGELFF	TGCGCCAGCAGCTTGGGGGCGACTAGCGGAACCACCGGGGAGCTGTTTTTT	TRBJ2-2	TRBD2	TRBV5-1	-
CASKNRGAYEQYF	TGTGCCAGTAAAAACAGGGGAGCCTACGAGCAGTACTTC	TRBJ2-7	TRBD1	TRBV19	-
CASSHPQAGGTGELFF	TGTGCCAGTAGTCACCCCCAAGCGGGAGGCACCGGGGAGCTGTTTTTT	TRBJ2-2	TRBD2	TRBV19	many
CASRPTSGSRIGELFF	TGTGCCAGCAGACCTACTAGCGGGAGTCGGATCGGGGAGCTGTTTTTT	TRBJ2-2	TRBD2	TRBV27	-
CASSATGLAGNTIYF	TGTGCCAGCAGCGCCACAGGGCTAGCTGGAAACACCATATATTTT	TRBJ1-3	-	TRBV11-3	few
CAVTREQGNTEAFF	TGTGCCGTCACTCGGGAGCAGGGGAACACTGAAGCTTTCTTT	TRBJ1-1	-	TRBV6-5	-
CASSPTGGTYEQYF	TGTGCCAGCTCACCGACGGGGGGTACCTACGAGCAGTACTTC	TRBJ2-7	TRBD2	TRBV18	few
CASRAGTRSTDTQYF	TGTGCCAGCAGGGCCGGGACTAGGAGCACAGATACGCAGTATTTT	TRBJ2-3	TRBD2	TRBV6-1	-
CASSPLGGGDSENTEAFF	TGTGCCAGCAGCCCACTTGGGGGGGGCGATTCGGAAAACACTGAAGCTTTCTTT	TRBJ1-1	-	TRBV13	-
CASSTRTSGSPNEQFF	TGTGCCAGTAGTACCCGGACTAGCGGGAGCCCCAATGAGCAGTTCTTC	TRBJ2-1	TRBD2	TRBV19	-
CASSTTGTYSNQPQHF	TGTGCCAGTAGTACCACCGGGACATATAGCAATCAGCCCCAGCATTTT	TRBJ1-5	-	TRBV19	-
CASSGMGTHLTYGYTF	TGTGCCAGCAGTGGAATGGGGACACATCTTACCTATGGCTACACCTTC	TRBJ1-2	-	TRBV25-1	-
CATSDFIGETQYF	TGTGCCACCAGTGATTTTATCGGGGAGACCCAGTACTTC	TRBJ2-5	-	TRBV24-1	-
CASSLSSGNNEQFF	TGTGCCAGCTCGCTGAGTTCCGGGAACAATGAGCAGTTCTTC	TRBJ2-1	-	TRBV18	-
CASRQGDLTNEKLFF	TGTGCCAGTAGACAGGGTGATTTGACTAATGAAAAACTGTTTTTT	TRBJ1-4	TRBD1	TRBV6-6	-
CASSQGTAHTDTQYF	TGCGCCAGCAGCCAGGGGACTGCCCATACAGATACGCAGTATTTT	TRBJ2-3	-	TRBV4-1	-
CASSAWGGTGGAYGYTF	TGTGCCAGCAGCGCCTGGGGCGGGACAGGGGGCGCGTATGGCTACACCTTC	TRBJ1-2	TRBD1	TRBV7-9	-
CASSYAPGDSYEQYF	TGTGCCAGCAGTTACGCACCGGGAGACTCCTACGAGCAGTACTTC	TRBJ2-7	-	TRBV6-2/TRBV6-3	few
CASSSGSGGNEQFF	TGTGCCAGCAGTAGCGGGAGTGGGGGGAATGAGCAGTTCTTC	TRBJ2-1	TRBD2	TRBV5-4	-
CASSQDLASGGNEQFF	TGTGCCAGCAGCCAAGATCTGGCTAGCGGGGGTAATGAGCAGTTCTTC	TRBJ2-1	TRBD2	TRBV3-1/TRBV3-2	-